These 9 T cell receptor beta chains came from one sample sequenced in a study of CD8 T cells in Susac syndrome. Random hexamers served to reverse transcribe roughly 0.45 to 1 ug RNA. TCRdb processed the immunoSEQ multiplex PCR reads anew with MiXCR; each CDR3 protein has one entry. The sample includes 130,000 or so distinct CDR3 sequences, approximately 94% of them seen just once. The sample comprised CD4+ T cells from PBMCs. The source of these receptors is a human donor in good health.

The chain has TRBV20-1 and TRBJ2-3; D remains ambiguous. V lost 5 bases, J lost 6 bases, and 6 bases lay in between. CDR1 is DFQATT and CDR2 is SNEGSKA in the germline V gene (reference sequence). The length of the CDR3 is 10 residues. CDR3 loop: CSAAQDTQYF. DNA for the CDR3: TGCAGTGCTGCTCAGGATACGCAGTATTTT.

The chain uses TRBV5-1 and TRBJ2-1; possibly TRBD2 for D (5 bases). Trimming removed 8 bases at V and 5 bases at J, with 11 bases between. The germline V gene has CDR1 SGHRS and CDR2 YFSETQ. The CDR3 totals 12 residues. The CDR3 region has the DNA TGCGCCAGAAATAGCGACAACAATGAGCAGTTCTTC. This codes for CARNSDNNEQFF.

This chain joins TRBV30 and TRBJ2-6, with TRBD1 matching over 8 bases. The V segment lost 2 bases and the J segment 1 base; nucleotides outside the gene matches: 10. The CDR3 consists of 18 residues. CDR1 is GTSNPN, CDR2 SVGIG, per germline (reference sequence). The CDR3 bases are TGTGCCTGGAGTCCCGGGACAGGCTACTCGTCTGGGGCCAACGTCCTGACTTTC. Translating it yields CAWSPGTGYSSGANVLTF.

The V gene is TRBV9, the J gene TRBJ1-1; D remains ambiguous. Germline CDR1 is SGDLS and CDR2 is YYNGEE. The CDR3 sequence is 15 residues long. Trimming took 1 base from V and 5 from J, leaving 15 bases between them. The CDR3 DNA sequence: TGTGCCAGCAGCGTAAGACACCCCAAGAGAACTGAAGCTTTCTTT. Its translation is CASSVRHPKRTEAFF.

V is TRBV20-1 and J is TRBJ1-5, with a weak D call TRBD1 (6 bases). The CDR3 runs to 14 residues. CDR1 DFQATT and CDR2 SNEGSKA come from the germline V gene (reference sequence). V was shortened by 7 bases and J by 0 bases, with 13 bases between the two germline ends. DNA of the CDR3: TGCAGTGGAGCGACAGGTTATAGCAATCAGCCCCAGCATTTT. It codes for CSGATGYSNQPQHF.

The rearrangement uses TRBV14 and TRBJ2-3; D call uncertain. The V and J ends lost 4 bases and 5 bases respectively, with 10 bases between them. Per the germline V gene, CDR1 is SGHDN and CDR2 is FVKESK. The CDR3 runs 13 residues. The CDR3 DNA follows: TGTGCCAGCAGCCTGTGGCAGGTAGATACGCAGTATTTT. Amino acids: CASSLWQVDTQYF.

The chain recombines TRBV19 with TRBJ1-5; no reliable D call. Trimming took 7 bases from V and 3 from J, leaving 16 bases between them. This CDR3 contains 15 residues. Germline V CDR1 and CDR2: LNHDA, SQIVND (reference sequence). The chain's CDR3 is CASTNPLITNQPQHF. CDR3 nucleotides: TGTGCCAGTACTAATCCCCTTATCACCAATCAGCCCCAGCATTTT.

The chain links TRBV4-2 to TRBJ2-2; 7 bases align to TRBD2. Germline V gives CDR1 LGHNA, CDR2 YNFKEQ. The CDR3 sequence is 15 residues long. Germline trimming cut 0 bases from V and 5 bases from J; bases unmatched to any gene: 3. In DNA form, the CDR3 reads TGTGCCAGCAGCCAAGATTGGCGGGAGACCGGGGAGCTGTTTTTT. This codes for CASSQDWRETGELFF.

The chain recombines TRBV7-8 with TRBJ2-1; D is possibly TRBD2 (5 bases). This CDR3 has 16 amino acids. Germline V gives CDR1 SGHVS, CDR2 FQNEAQ. V gave up 4 bases and J gave up 1 base, with 14 bases separating them. For the CDR3, the DNA is TGTGCCAGCAGCTCCACCGCGGGCGGGTCCTACAATGAGCAGTTCTTC. Protein sequence: CASSSTAGGSYNEQFF.